This T cell receptor (beta chain) is drawn from a study of human T cells and chemical hapten exposure. Study-level background: Across the whole study, which lasted 20 to 30 weeks, patients were given diphenylcyclopropenone on the scalp once a week.

Authors' methods: Per-sample TCR counts ranged from about 20,000 to 700,000, median around 100,000. From the RACE reads, TCRdb called clonotypes with MiXCR, one entry per CDR3 protein. For this entry, the V and J calls and clone size follow TCRdb and not the study's own pipeline. The sample has 65,000 to 95,000 distinct CDR3 sequences; approximately 6.6% are singletons. At least ten counts were recorded for this clonotype. The time point was: patch test 2, 6 weeks after DPC sensitization. Treatment given: therapeutic diphenylcyclopropenone sensitization with weekly scalp DPC. Blood was collected ahead of every patch test applied. Suited to DPC and affected by alopecia, the donors ranged from 18 to 70 years old. V gave up 5 bases and J gave up 8 bases, with 19 bases separating them. The CDR3 totals 15 residues.

The source was whole blood, collected in connection with sensitization to the hapten diphenylcyclopropenone (DPC). This TCR was recovered from a woman aged 25 to 45 with alopecia areata. Some clones in this sample may be carry-over from other donors' samples. This chain uses TRBV12-3 or TRBV12-4 with TRBJ1-3, with D possibly matching TRBD1 (5 bases). The CDR3 region is CASSLRGPRGDTIYF. The CDR3, as DNA: TGTGCCAGCAGTCTCCGGGGACCCCGAGGGGACACCATATATTTT.